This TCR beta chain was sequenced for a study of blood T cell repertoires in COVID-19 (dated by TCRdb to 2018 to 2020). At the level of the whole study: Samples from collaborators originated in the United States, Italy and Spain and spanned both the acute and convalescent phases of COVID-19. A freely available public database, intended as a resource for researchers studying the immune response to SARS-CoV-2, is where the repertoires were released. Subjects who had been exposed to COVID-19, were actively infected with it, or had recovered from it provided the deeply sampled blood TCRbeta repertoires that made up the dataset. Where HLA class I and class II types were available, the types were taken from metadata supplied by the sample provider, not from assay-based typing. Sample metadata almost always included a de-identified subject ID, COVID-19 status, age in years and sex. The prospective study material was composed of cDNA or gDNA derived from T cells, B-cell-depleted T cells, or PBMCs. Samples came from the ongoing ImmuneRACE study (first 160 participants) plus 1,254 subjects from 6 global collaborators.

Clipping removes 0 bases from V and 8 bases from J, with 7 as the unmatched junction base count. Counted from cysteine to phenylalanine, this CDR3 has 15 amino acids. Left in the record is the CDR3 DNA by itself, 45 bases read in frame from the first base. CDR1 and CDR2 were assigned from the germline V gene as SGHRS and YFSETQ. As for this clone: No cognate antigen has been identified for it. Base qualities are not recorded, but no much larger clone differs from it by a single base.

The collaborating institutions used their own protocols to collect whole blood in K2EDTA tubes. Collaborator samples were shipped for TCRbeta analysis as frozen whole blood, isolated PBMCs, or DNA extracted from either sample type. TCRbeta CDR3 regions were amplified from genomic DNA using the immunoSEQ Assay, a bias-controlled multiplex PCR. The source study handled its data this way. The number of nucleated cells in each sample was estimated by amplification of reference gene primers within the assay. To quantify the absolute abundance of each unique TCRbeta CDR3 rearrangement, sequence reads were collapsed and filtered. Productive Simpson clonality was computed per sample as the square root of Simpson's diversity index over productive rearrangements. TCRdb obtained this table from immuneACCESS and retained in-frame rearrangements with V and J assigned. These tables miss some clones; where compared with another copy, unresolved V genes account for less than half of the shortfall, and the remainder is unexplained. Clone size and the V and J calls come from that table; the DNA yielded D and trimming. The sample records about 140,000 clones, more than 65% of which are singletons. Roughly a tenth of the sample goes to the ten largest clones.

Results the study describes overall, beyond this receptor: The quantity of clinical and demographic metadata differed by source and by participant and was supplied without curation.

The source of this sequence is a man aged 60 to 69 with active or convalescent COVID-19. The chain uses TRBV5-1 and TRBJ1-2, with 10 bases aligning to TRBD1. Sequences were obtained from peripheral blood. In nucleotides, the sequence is TGCGCCAGCAGCTTGGATGGACAGGGGGTTAGCGGCTACACCTTC. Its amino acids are CASSLDGQGVSGYTF. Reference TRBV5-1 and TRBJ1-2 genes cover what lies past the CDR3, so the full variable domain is KAGVTQTPRYLIKTRGQQVTLSCSPISGHRSVSWYQQTPGQGLQFLFEYFSETQRNKGNFPGRFSGRQFSNSRSEMNVSTLELGDSALYLCASSLDGQGVSGYTFGSGTRLTVV.